These T cell receptor beta chains were read from a single sample in a study of blood T cell repertoires in COVID-19. Here immunoSEQ multiplex PCR was the method, and the copy in TCRdb shows in-frame clones only, minus some. The data contain some 310,000 clones, around 89% of them singletons. The sequenced material came from peripheral blood. These receptors originate from a woman aged 40 to 50 with COVID-19, enrolled during active disease. Each CDR3 is given with its conserved first and last residue. Each record gives: clone size, V gene, D gene, CDR3 length, J gene, CDR3 protein, CDR3 DNA. The D gene is left open where the match is weak. Clone size, where shown, is once, few, many, or a class for clones that have expanded.

size: .
V: TRBV27
D: TRBD1
length: 16
J: TRBJ2-1
CDR3: CASSPRLAGGYNEQFF
DNA: TGTGCCAGCAGTCCTCGTTTGGCAGGGGGATACAATGAGCAGTTCTTC

size: .
V: TRBV9
D: TRBD1
length: 14
J: TRBJ2-1
CDR3: CASSTKDRNNEQFF
DNA: TGTGCCAGCAGCACCAAGGACAGGAACAATGAGCAGTTCTTC

size: .
V: TRBV7-2
D: .
length: 14
J: TRBJ1-1
CDR3: CASSSNRGNTEAFF
DNA: TGTGCCAGCAGTTCCAATAGGGGGAACACTGAAGCTTTCTTT

size: once
V: TRBV7-9
D: TRBD1
length: 15
J: TRBJ2-7
CDR3: CASSSGTGISYEQYF
DNA: TGTGCCAGCAGTTCCGGGACAGGCATCTCCTACGAGCAGTACTTC

size: .
V: TRBV12-5
D: TRBD2
length: 18
J: TRBJ2-2
CDR3: CASGLGLGLADNTGELFF
DNA: TGTGCTAGTGGTTTGGGCCTTGGACTAGCGGACAACACCGGGGAGCTGTTTTTT

size: .
V: TRBV27
D: .
length: 14
J: TRBJ1-5
CDR3: CASSTGSGNQPQHF
DNA: TGTGCCAGCAGTACAGGGAGTGGCAATCAGCCCCAGCATTTT

size: .
V: TRBV29-1
D: TRBD2
length: 19
J: TRBJ2-1
CDR3: CSVSPPERGGPSSYNEQFF
DNA: TGCAGCGTTTCTCCGCCCGAGCGGGGGGGGCCCAGCTCCTACAATGAGCAGTTCTTC

size: .
V: TRBV5-1
D: TRBD1
length: 15
J: TRBJ1-2
CDR3: CASSWEVQGARGYTF
DNA: TGCGCCAGCAGCTGGGAGGTTCAGGGGGCCCGCGGCTACACCTTC

size: .
V: TRBV6-6
D: TRBD1
length: 15
J: TRBJ2-7
CDR3: CASSSPGTGGYEQYF
DNA: TGTGCCAGCAGCTCCCCCGGGACAGGGGGATACGAGCAGTACTTC

size: .
V: TRBV5-4
D: .
length: 13
J: TRBJ1-1
CDR3: CASSQTGNTEAFF
DNA: TGTGCCAGCAGCCAAACAGGTAACACTGAAGCTTTCTTT

size: .
V: TRBV6-2/TRBV6-3
D: .
length: 11
J: TRBJ2-1
CDR3: CASSRTPEQFF
DNA: TGTGCCAGCAGCAGGACTCCGGAGCAGTTCTTC

size: .
V: TRBV9
D: .
length: 16
J: TRBJ2-6
CDR3: CASSDGLSSGANVLTF
DNA: TGTGCCAGCAGTGATGGGCTATCCTCTGGGGCCAACGTCCTGACTTTC

size: few
V: TRBV27
D: TRBD1
length: 17
J: TRBJ1-2
CDR3: CASTSVDAGGLNYGYTF
DNA: TGTGCCAGCACCTCGGTCGATGCAGGGGGCTTAAACTATGGCTACACCTTC

size: once
V: TRBV28
D: TRBD1
length: 15
J: TRBJ1-3
CDR3: CASSLGTGTGNTIYF
DNA: TGTGCCAGCAGTTTAGGGACAGGGACTGGAAACACCATATATTTT

size: .
V: TRBV12-3/TRBV12-4
D: .
length: 13
J: TRBJ1-5
CDR3: CASSLRFGRPQHF
DNA: TGTGCCAGCAGCCTCCGATTTGGGAGGCCCCAGCATTTT

size: few
V: TRBV6-1
D: TRBD1
length: 18
J: TRBJ1-5
CDR3: CASSEKGQGARVNQPQHF
DNA: TGTGCCAGCAGTGAAAAGGGACAGGGGGCGAGGGTCAATCAGCCCCAGCATTTT

size: .
V: TRBV7-2
D: .
length: 13
J: TRBJ1-2
CDR3: CASSWTANYGYTF
DNA: TGTGCCAGCAGCTGGACAGCTAACTATGGCTACACCTTC

size: .
V: TRBV4-3
D: TRBD1
length: 17
J: TRBJ2-7
CDR3: CASSQDPGGQGAYEQYF
DNA: TGCGCCAGCAGCCAAGACCCTGGGGGACAGGGGGCTTACGAGCAGTACTTC

size: few
V: TRBV2
D: .
length: 13
J: TRBJ1-1
CDR3: CASKGDPDTEAFF
DNA: TGTGCCAGCAAAGGGGATCCGGACACTGAAGCTTTCTTT

size: .
V: TRBV27
D: TRBD1
length: 15
J: TRBJ1-1
CDR3: CASSRTGLWNTEAFF
DNA: TGTGCCAGCAGTCGGACAGGACTTTGGAACACTGAAGCTTTCTTT

size: .
V: TRBV18
D: .
length: 13
J: TRBJ1-2
CDR3: CASSLADGGGYTF
DNA: TGTGCCAGCTCACTGGCGGACGGAGGTGGCTACACCTTC

size: few
V: TRBV7-9
D: .
length: 14
J: TRBJ1-1
CDR3: CASSLVSGRGEAFF
DNA: TGTGCCAGCAGCTTAGTTTCAGGCCGGGGTGAAGCTTTCTTT

size: .
V: TRBV28
D: .
length: 15
J: TRBJ1-2
CDR3: CASSPVGRSAGGYTF
DNA: TGTGCCAGCAGTCCGGTGGGGAGGTCCGCCGGGGGCTACACCTTC

size: .
V: TRBV11-2
D: .
length: 17
J: TRBJ2-7
CDR3: CASSLEGAIGTSYEQYF
DNA: TGTGCCAGCAGCTTAGAGGGGGCGATAGGGACGTCCTACGAGCAGTACTTC

size: .
V: TRBV5-4
D: TRBD1
length: 14
J: TRBJ1-6
CDR3: CASSRQGENSPLHF
DNA: TGTGCCAGCAGCCGACAGGGGGAGAATTCACCCCTCCACTTT

size: once
V: TRBV10-1
D: TRBD1
length: 16
J: TRBJ1-1
CDR3: CASRGRDREARSEAFF
DNA: TGCGCCAGCAGGGGAAGGGACAGGGAGGCCAGAAGTGAAGCTTTCTTT

size: .
V: TRBV27
D: .
length: 18
J: TRBJ1-6
CDR3: CASSLFRPGGKVSSPLHF
DNA: TGTGCCAGCAGTTTATTTAGACCCGGGGGTAAGGTCAGTTCACCCCTCCACTTT

size: .
V: TRBV18
D: TRBD1
length: 14
J: TRBJ2-2
CDR3: CASSLQGAAGELFF
DNA: TGTGCCAGCTCACTGCAGGGGGCGGCCGGGGAGCTGTTTTTT

size: .
V: TRBV18
D: TRBD1
length: 14
J: TRBJ1-1
CDR3: CASSMDRGGTEAFF
DNA: TGTGCCAGCTCTATGGACAGGGGAGGCACTGAAGCTTTCTTT

size: .
V: TRBV11-3
D: .
length: 14
J: TRBJ1-3
CDR3: CASSGGRSGNTIYF
DNA: TGTGCCAGCAGCGGCGGCCGCTCTGGAAACACCATATATTTT

size: .
V: TRBV6-4
D: .
length: 16
J: TRBJ1-1
CDR3: CASSDSSREENTEAFF
DNA: TGTGCCAGCAGTGACTCGAGCAGGGAGGAAAACACTGAAGCTTTCTTT

size: .
V: TRBV19
D: .
length: 14
J: TRBJ1-2
CDR3: CASSLTGTRYGYTF
DNA: TGTGCCAGTAGCCTCACCGGGACTCGCTATGGCTACACCTTC

size: .
V: TRBV18
D: .
length: 15
J: TRBJ2-5
CDR3: CASSPGRGLGETQYF
DNA: TGTGCCAGCTCACCAGGTCGGGGTTTGGGAGAGACCCAGTACTTC

size: once
V: TRBV11-2
D: .
length: 14
J: TRBJ1-1
CDR3: CASSLGRKNTEAFF
DNA: TGTGCCAGCAGCTTAGGCAGGAAGAACACTGAAGCTTTCTTT

size: few
V: TRBV9
D: TRBD1
length: 13
J: TRBJ1-2
CDR3: CASSLGTGGGYTF
DNA: TGTGCCAGCAGCCTCGGGACAGGCGGTGGCTACACCTTC

size: .
V: TRBV2
D: .
length: 13
J: TRBJ1-5
CDR3: CASRGQPNQPQHF
DNA: TGTGCCAGCCGCGGACAGCCCAATCAGCCCCAGCATTTT

size: .
V: TRBV21-1
D: .
length: 14
J: TRBJ1-2
CDR3: CASSRAGTGYGYTF
DNA: TGTGCCAGCAGCAGGGCCGGGACAGGGTATGGCTACACCTTC

size: .
V: TRBV6-5
D: .
length: 14
J: TRBJ1-1
CDR3: CASKLTRRNTEAFF
DNA: TGTGCCAGCAAACTTACTAGGAGGAACACTGAAGCTTTCTTT

size: .
V: TRBV27
D: TRBD1
length: 15
J: TRBJ2-7
CDR3: CASSRVGDRSYEQYF
DNA: TGTGCCAGCAGCCGCGTAGGGGACAGAAGCTACGAGCAGTACTTC

size: once
V: TRBV27
D: TRBD2
length: 15
J: TRBJ2-1
CDR3: CASSSVPGLANEQFF
DNA: TGTGCCAGCAGTTCCGTCCCGGGACTAGCTAATGAGCAGTTCTTC

size: .
V: TRBV4-3
D: TRBD1
length: 16
J: TRBJ1-2
CDR3: CASSQAQTGIGYGYTF
DNA: TGCGCCAGCAGCCAAGCCCAGACAGGGATCGGCTATGGCTACACCTTC

size: .
V: TRBV5-1
D: .
length: 17
J: TRBJ2-6
CDR3: CASSLEGGGFGANVLTF
DNA: TGCGCCAGCAGCTTGGAAGGAGGGGGCTTTGGGGCCAACGTCCTGACTTTC

size: once
V: TRBV5-1
D: TRBD1
length: 15
J: TRBJ1-1
CDR3: CASSFAGGSWTEAFF
DNA: TGCGCCAGCAGTTTCGCAGGGGGCTCTTGGACTGAAGCTTTCTTT

size: .
V: TRBV7-9
D: TRBD1
length: 15
J: TRBJ2-1
CDR3: CASSTDRAQYNEQFF
DNA: TGTGCCAGCAGCACCGACAGGGCCCAATACAATGAGCAGTTCTTC

size: .
V: TRBV7-2
D: .
length: 15
J: TRBJ2-1
CDR3: CASSLAGGIAHEQFF
DNA: TGTGCCAGCAGCTTAGCGGGCGGGATTGCACATGAGCAGTTCTTC

size: .
V: TRBV9
D: .
length: 14
J: TRBJ2-4
CDR3: CASSVRTDSDIQYF
DNA: TGTGCCAGCAGCGTGCGGACAGACAGTGACATTCAGTACTTC

size: .
V: TRBV29-1
D: .
length: 13
J: TRBJ1-4
CDR3: CSVGGGSNEKLFF
DNA: TGCAGCGTCGGGGGGGGTAGTAATGAAAAACTGTTTTTT